A single sample gave rise to the 25 T cell receptor beta chains below, sequenced in a study of cytomegalovirus exposure and HLA in healthy donors. In the PCR, 60 Vbeta and 13 Jbeta primers were used. Profiled with immunoSEQ multiplex PCR; TCRdb holds only in-frame clones, not every one. This sample yields hundreds of thousands of clones, of which under 70% are seen a single time; about 3% belongs to the top ten. The material sequenced was PBMCs. These receptors all come from a man in his forties or fifties in good health and CMV-seropositive.

This clone appeared a few times. V usage is TRBV2 and J usage is TRBJ2-3, with 7 bases matching TRBD2. Looked up from germline, CDR1 is SNHLY and CDR2 is FYNNEI. CDR3 length: 15 residues. The V segment lost 7 bases and the J segment 2 bases; nucleotides outside the gene matches: 9. CDR3 coding DNA: TGTGCCAGCACCCCGGGGGGAGGGGACACAGATACGCAGTATTTT. Amino acid sequence: CASTPGGGDTDTQYF.

V gene TRBV9 combines with J gene TRBJ2-5; 8 bases fit TRBD2. CDR3 length: 15 amino acids. Per germline, CDR1 SGDLS and CDR2 YYNGEE. With 0 bases clipped from V and 5 bases from J, the junction kept 6 bases outside the gene matches. For the CDR3, the DNA is TGTGCCAGCAGCGTAGCGGGGGGGCCGGGGGAGACCCAGTACTTC. This gives the protein CASSVAGGPGETQYF.

This clone turned up a few times. The V call is TRBV5-6, the J call TRBJ1-6; 10 bases line up with TRBD1. J gave up 11 bases and V 7 bases, and 3 bases lay outside the gene matches. CDR3 size: 12 residues. The germline V gene has CDR1 SGHDT and CDR2 YYEEEE. CDR3 sequence: CASGDRGPPLHF. Here the CDR3 DNA reads TGTGCCAGCGGCGACAGGGGGCCACCCCTCCACTTT.

The chain couples TRBV5-5 to TRBJ2-7; D perhaps matches TRBD1 (6 bases). The CDR3 consists of 15 residues. V gave up 4 bases and J gave up 5 bases, with 19 bases separating them. From germline, CDR1 is SGHKS and CDR2 YYEKEE (reference sequence). The CDR3 here is CASSPRGQKGDEQYF. CDR3 DNA sequence: TGTGCCAGCAGCCCCCGGGGACAAAAAGGCGACGAGCAGTACTTC.

The V call is TRBV18, the J call TRBJ1-3; TRBD1 matches at 8 bases. CDR1 and CDR2 from the germline V gene are KGHSH and LQKENI. CDR3 length equals 19 residues. V was clipped by 2 bases and J by 4 bases; unmatched bases: 16. The CDR3 bases are TGTGCCAGCTCACCATTTATTCCGGGACAGGACTTTAGAGGAAACACCATATATTTT. Its protein product is CASSPFIPGQDFRGNTIYF.

The rearrangement links TRBV7-9 to TRBJ1-1; D is unresolved. Trimming removed 6 bases at V and 4 bases at J, with 15 bases between. Germline V CDR1 and CDR2: SEHNR, FQNEAQ (reference sequence). This CDR3 region has 14 residues. The CDR3 DNA follows: TGTGCCAGCAGTCCGGGAGGCCTCGCCACTGAAGCTTTCTTT. Translating gives CASSPGGLATEAFF.

The rearrangement joins TRBV5-1 to TRBJ2-5; 9 nucleotides line up with TRBD2. Germline CDR1 is SGHRS and CDR2 is YFSETQ. V gave up 1 base and J gave up 2 bases; unmatched junction bases: 6. This CDR3 is built from 16 residues. The CDR3 reads CASSLRGTSRQETQYF. The CDR3 DNA follows: TGCGCCAGCAGCTTGAGAGGGACTAGCCGGCAAGAGACCCAGTACTTC.

This chain joins TRBV5-5 and TRBJ2-7; a weak D match, TRBD1 (5 bases). V was trimmed by 6 bases and J by 3 bases, leaving 19 bases between them. The CDR3 loop spans 15 amino acids. From germline, CDR1 is SGHKS and CDR2 YYEKEE (reference sequence). The CDR3 reads CASTIMQTEYYEQYF. In DNA form, the CDR3 reads TGTGCCAGCACCATCATGCAGACAGAGTACTACGAGCAGTACTTC.

The rearrangement uses TRBV6-5 and TRBJ2-2; D ambiguous. Germline V gene data show CDR1 as MNHEY and CDR2 as SVGAGI. The CDR3 contains 14 residues. Trimming removed 5 bases from V and 0 bases from J, with 7 bases in between. The CDR3 region is CASSRQANTGELFF. CDR3 coding DNA: TGTGCCAGCAGTCGGCAGGCGAACACCGGGGAGCTGTTTTTT.

This clone was counted between two and nine times. The rearrangement joins TRBV6-6 to TRBJ2-3, with D possibly TRBD1 on 7 matching bases. Per germline, CDR1 MNHNY and CDR2 SVGAGI (reference sequence). V gave up 6 bases and J gave up 5 bases, with 21 bases separating them. The CDR3 length is 16 residues. The chain's CDR3 is CASRERQGGGGDTQYF. The CDR3 region has the DNA TGTGCCAGCAGGGAAAGACAGGGTGGGGGAGGAGATACGCAGTATTTT.

V usage is TRBV6-5 and J usage is TRBJ2-7; unclear D gene. The CDR3 loop spans 13 amino acids. Germline V gene sequence: CDR1 MNHEY, CDR2 SVGAGI. V was pared by 0 bases and J by 3 bases, with 6 bases between. CDR3: CASSYSLGYEQYF. Here the CDR3 DNA reads TGTGCCAGCAGTTACTCCCTCGGCTACGAGCAGTACTTC.

The rearrangement uses TRBV9 and TRBJ1-2; TRBD1 matches at 8 bases. Germline V lookup: CDR1 SGDLS, CDR2 YYNGEE. The CDR3 totals 17 residues. V lost 5 bases and J lost 0; bases outside the gene matches: 12. DNA of the CDR3: TGTGCCAGCAGTTCGCGGACAGGGCCCCAAGCTAACTATGGCTACACCTTC. Its translation: CASSSRTGPQANYGYTF. The whole variable domain, filled in from reference TRBV9 and TRBJ1-2, reads DSGVTQTPKHLITATGQRVTLRCSPRSGDLSVYWYQQSLDQGLQFLIQYYNGEERAKGNILERFSAQQFPDLHSELNLSSLELGDSALYFCASSSRTGPQANYGYTFGSGTRLTVV.

The chain combines TRBV27 with TRBJ2-5, with 7 bases fitting TRBD2. Germline V gives CDR1 MNHEY, CDR2 SMNVEV (reference sequence). The CDR3 consists of 15 residues. With V trimmed by 4 bases and J by 5 bases, 10 bases remained unmatched. The CDR3 DNA follows: TGTGCCAGCAGTTGGGGGGGAGCCCTGGGGGAGACCCAGTACTTC. Its translation is CASSWGGALGETQYF.

The gene calls are TRBV6-6 and TRBJ1-5; D perhaps matches TRBD1 (6 bases). The CDR3 has 16 amino acids. Germline V lookup: CDR1 MNHNY, CDR2 SVGAGI (reference sequence). V lost 5 bases and J lost 2, with 16 bases in between. In nucleotides, the CDR3 is TGTGCCAGCAGTCCCCTGGGGGGGCTGGGCAATCAGCCCCAGCATTTT. This gives the protein CASSPLGGLGNQPQHF.

The V and J genes are TRBV7-9 and TRBJ2-5; 7 bases are shared with TRBD1. Looked up from germline, CDR1 is SEHNR and CDR2 is FQNEAQ (reference sequence). Trimming cost V 5 bases and J 5 bases; bases outside gene matches: 20. This CDR3 contains 18 residues. CDR3: CASSGWTGYHTSLETQYF. The CDR3 DNA is TGTGCCAGCAGCGGGTGGACAGGTTATCACACCTCACTGGAGACCCAGTACTTC.

The chain combines TRBV7-8 with TRBJ2-7; 7 bases match TRBD2. The CDR3 has 17 amino acids. J was trimmed by 2 bases and V by 1 base; bases with no gene match: 11. The V gene's germline CDR1 is SGHVS and CDR2 FQNEAQ. The CDR3: CASSLVQRAAGAYEQYF. The CDR3 nucleotides read TGTGCCAGCAGCTTAGTCCAGCGGGCGGCGGGGGCCTACGAGCAGTACTTC.

The rearrangement joins TRBV5-1 to TRBJ2-3; weak D call: TRBD2 (5 bases). The V end lost 5 bases, the J end lost 0 bases, and 13 bases lay between the germline ends. The CDR3 has 15 residues. CDR1 is SGHRS and CDR2 is YFSETQ in the germline V gene. The CDR3 bases are TGCGCCAGCAGAAAGGACTGGATGAGCACAGATACGCAGTATTTT. Its translation is CASRKDWMSTDTQYF. Combining the CDR3 with reference TRBV5-1 and TRBJ2-3 gives the whole variable domain KAGVTQTPRYLIKTRGQQVTLSCSPISGHRSVSWYQQTPGQGLQFLFEYFSETQRNKGNFPGRFSGRQFSNSRSEMNVSTLELGDSALYLCASRKDWMSTDTQYFGPGTRLTVL.

This clone was found a few times. The chain recombines TRBV2 with TRBJ1-2; D gene unclear. The length of the CDR3 is 13 residues. Germline V gene sequence: CDR1 SNHLY, CDR2 FYNNEI. V was trimmed by 5 bases and J by 4 bases, leaving 11 bases between them. CDR3 nucleotides: TGTGCCAGCAGTCCCCCAGAGGGCTATGGCTACACCTTC. Its translation: CASSPPEGYGYTF.

The genes are TRBV4-1 and TRBJ1-5; 10 nucleotides line up with TRBD1. From germline, CDR1 is MGHRA and CDR2 YSYEKL. The CDR3 extends over 20 amino acids. Trimming at V came to 1 base and at J to 11 bases, leaving 23 bases not matched to a gene. Here the CDR3 reads CASSQGDPYPGQGTFVAQHF. The CDR3 nucleotides read TGCGCCAGCAGCCAAGGGGACCCCTATCCGGGACAGGGGACGTTTGTGGCCCAGCATTTT.

The chain joins TRBV29-1 to TRBJ2-3, with 10 bases aligning to TRBD2. The CDR3 runs to 14 residues. Germline CDR1 and CDR2: SQVTM and ANQGSEA. Trimming removed 2 bases from V and 1 base from J; junction bases left unmatched: 0. The CDR3 sequence is CSVETSGGTDTQYF. The DNA of the CDR3 is TGCAGCGTTGAAACTAGCGGGGGCACAGATACGCAGTATTTT.

The J gene is TRBJ2-7, the V gene TRBV4-1, with 13 positions matching TRBD2. V lost 0 bases to trimming and J lost 3 bases; unmatched junction nucleotides: 11. Germline V gene data show CDR1 as MGHRA and CDR2 as YSYEKL. The CDR3 runs 19 residues. The CDR3 loop reads CASSQDEYGLAGDHYEQYF. CDR3 bases: TGCGCCAGCAGCCAAGATGAATACGGACTAGCGGGAGACCACTACGAGCAGTACTTC.

Regarding this clone: Different DNA sequences within this sample yield the same CDR3. This sequence joins TRBV5-4 and TRBJ1-1; D not certain. Trimming left V 0 bases short and J 1 base short, with 4 bases between. Germline assignment: CDR1 SGHNT and CDR2 YYREEE (reference sequence). The length of the CDR3 is 13 residues. CDR3 loop: CASSLDRNTEAFF. Written as DNA, the CDR3 is TGTGCCAGCAGCTTGGACAGGAACACTGAAGCTTTCTTT.

V gene TRBV19 combines with J gene TRBJ1-5, with 7 nucleotides matching TRBD1. The V gene's germline CDR1 is LNHDA and CDR2 SQIVND (reference sequence). CDR3 size: 14 residues. Trimming cost V 5 bases and J 4 bases; bases outside gene matches: 5. This chain's CDR3 is CASSAQGVNQPQHF. For the CDR3, the DNA is TGTGCCAGTAGTGCCCAGGGGGTTAATCAGCCCCAGCATTTT.

The J gene is TRBJ1-5, the V gene TRBV7-8; weak D call: TRBD1 (6 bases). The CDR3 spans 14 residues. CDR1 is SGHVS, CDR2 FQNEAQ, per germline. V was clipped by 7 bases and J by 4 bases, with 14 bases between them. The CDR3 loop is CASTPGHGNQPQHF. In DNA, the CDR3 is TGTGCCAGCACCCCGGGACACGGAAATCAGCCCCAGCATTTT.

This clone was seen just once. The chain is built from TRBV18 and TRBJ1-3; 9 nucleotides agree with TRBD1. Trimming removed 2 bases from V and 4 bases from J; junction bases left unmatched: 6. Germline CDR1 and CDR2: KGHSH and LQKENI. The CDR3 extends over 16 amino acids. CDR3 bases: TGTGCCAGCTCACCATCGGGACAGGGTACGGGAAACACCATATATTTT. It codes for CASSPSGQGTGNTIYF.